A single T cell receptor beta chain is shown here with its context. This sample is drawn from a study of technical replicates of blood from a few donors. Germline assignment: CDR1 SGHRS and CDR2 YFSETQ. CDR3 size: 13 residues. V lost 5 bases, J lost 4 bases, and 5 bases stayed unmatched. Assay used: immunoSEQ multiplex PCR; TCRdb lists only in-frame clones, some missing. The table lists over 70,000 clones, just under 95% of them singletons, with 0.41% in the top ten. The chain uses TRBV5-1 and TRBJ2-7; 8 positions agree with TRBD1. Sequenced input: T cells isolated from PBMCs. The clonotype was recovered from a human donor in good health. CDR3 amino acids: CASRGTGSYEQYF. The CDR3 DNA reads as TGCGCCAGCAGGGGGACAGGCTCATACGAGCAGTACTTC.